Sequencing of this TCR beta chain was carried out in a study of CD8+CD57+ T cells in acquired aplastic anemia. For the study at large: Quantities of DNA derived from sorted CD4+ and CD8+ cells averaged approximately 3.5 ug. Healthy donor sequencing depth: 9.5 million to 10.8 million CD4+, approximately 11 million CD8+ reads.

Note on this clonotype: With a much larger clone just one base away, this may be a read error. Lacking the conserved final phenylalanine or tryptophan, this CDR3 likely reflects a read error.

CDR1 MNHNS and CDR2 SASEGT come from the germline V gene. The V gene lost 8 bases and the J gene lost 3 bases, with 14 bases spanning the gap. This CDR3 is 13 amino acids long. The study profiled TCR beta VDJ and CDR3 using genomic DNA as template. Via MiXCR, TCRdb re-called the reads, giving one row per CDR3 protein. The sample carries approximately 130,000 distinct CDR3 sequences, 41% recorded once. The sample comprised sorted CD4+, CD8+, or CD8+CD57+ T cells (not recorded which) from PBMCs. The gene calls are TRBV6-1 and TRBJ2-7; maybe TRBD1 (6 bases). The receptor was derived from a human donor in good health, serving as a control. The CDR3 sequence is CASGTRDNYEQYL. CDR3 nucleotide sequence: TGTGCCAGCGGAACCCGGGACAACTACGAGCAGTACTTA.